Sequencing of this T cell receptor beta chain was carried out in a study of human T cells and chemical hapten exposure (dated by TCRdb to about 2021). Background on the whole study: For sensitization, 2% DPC in acetone was applied to a roughly 2 cm by roughly 2 cm area of upper inner arm skin. Throughout the approximately 24-week study period, patients were also given weekly therapeutic DPC doses on the scalp. Patch testing was done on the upper back using Finn chambers containing 0.01% DPC, and results were scored after 6 days according to International Contact Dermatitis Research Group standards. Most of the patients in the cohort were female, and the cohort covered alopecia areata with under or over 50% scalp involvement, alopecia totalis and alopecia universalis. Libraries were pooled for sequencing, and per-sample TCR yields varied mainly because of small differences in library volumes within the pool. In alopecia patients, the study followed how the peripheral blood TCR repertoire changed in vivo over primary and secondary sensitization to diphenylcyclopropenone (DPC), a hapten. Blood was sampled from patients pre-sensitization (week 0) and at 2, 6 and about 24 weeks after DPC sensitization. Roughly 30 alopecia patients provided blood for TCR sequencing at one to four time points (pre-sensitization, 2, 6 and 24 weeks).

The intended sense of this specimen's time point label: patch test 2, 6 weeks after DPC sensitization. Per the publication, the treatment or condition label means: therapeutic diphenylcyclopropenone sensitization with weekly scalp DPC. At every patch-test visit, the blood draw took place before the patch test was put on. To be eligible, patients had to be aged 18 to 70, diagnosed with alopecia and judged suitable for DPC therapy, while pregnant patients were excluded. Total RNA was isolated from unfractionated whole blood collected in Tempus Blood RNA tubes. Trimmed from V: 4 bases; trimmed from J: 6 bases; junction bases lacking a gene match: 9. CDR3 length: 16 amino acids, cysteine to phenylalanine. The retained sequence is limited to the CDR3, 48 bases, with the frame set at the first base. CDR1 and CDR2 are read off the germline V gene (reference sequence) as LGHDT and YNNKEL. Results the study describes overall, beyond this receptor: No change with DPC sensitization was found in the number of TCRs above 1 in 1000 frequency, and no evidence of global repertoire structure alterations was found. All patients had alopecia, a presumed autoimmune disease, so their immune response might differ from that of healthy individuals. Patch test score was positively correlated with the number of PT1 expanded TCRs, with significance at thresholds 8, 16 and 32 but not at 4. Significantly more large CDR3 similarity clusters were formed by expanded TCRs than by pre-sensitization or healthy control sets, consistent with antigen-driven responses. Repeated subsampling changed both the strength of the expansion versus patch-test correlation and the threshold at which that correlation became significant.

Library preparation was by RACE. The sample was run on a NextSeq 500. During library preparation, unique molecular identifiers were attached to individual cDNA molecules so that TCRs could be counted in a quantitative, reproducible way. Each blood RNA sample was used to sequence both TCR alpha and TCR beta chains. Turning to the authors' computational methods: Samples had a median of about 96,000 TCRs, with a range from about 23,224 to 750,000. The Decombinator software suite was used to annotate V, J and CDR3 in the TCR reads. Every sample was subsampled to the same number of TCRs (28,000) for the PS versus PT1 abundance plots. TCRs were defined as expanded if absent before sensitization and observed at least eight times at the 2-week time point. Using fastp trimming at Q25 and MiXCR clonotype assembly, TCRdb reanalyzed the public sequencing data and kept in-frame beta chains. All rows with the same CDR3 protein become a single entry with the most common DNA and genes. The V and J calls follow TCRdb's processing rather than the paper's. This sample has just over 350,000 distinct CDR3 sequences in its table, and nearly 6.5% of those were observed once. Roughly 5.4% of the sample is in the top ten clones.

This clonotype was detected only a few times. Its antigen is not yet known. Within one base of it there is no much larger clone, and no base qualities were kept. The starting material was whole blood, obtained in connection with sensitization to the hapten diphenylcyclopropenone (DPC). This sequence originates from a woman between 18 and 29 years old with alopecia areata. Some clones in this sample may be carry-over from other donors' samples. The V and J genes are TRBV3-1 and TRBJ2-2; TRBD1 agrees with 9 junctional bases. The nucleotide sequence reads as follows: TGTGCCAGCAGCCTCGCCGGGACAGGGTGGGCCGGGGAGCTGTTTTTT. It translates to CASSLAGTGWAGELFF.